The 2 T cell receptor beta chains below were found in one sample sequenced in a study of blood T cell repertoires in COVID-19. Libraries were prepared by immunoSEQ multiplex PCR; TCRdb keeps only in-frame clonotypes and omits some of them. The top ten clones hold 6% to 8% of a sample with 70,000 or so clones, 75% to 90% of them seen once. Specimen: peripheral blood. The receptors were gathered from a woman aged 80 or over with active COVID-19.

CDR3: CASSPKLAGTGELFF. CDR3 DNA: TGTGCCAGCAGCCCGAAACTAGCTGGCACCGGGGAGCTGTTTTTT. The J gene is TRBJ2-2, the V gene TRBV7-2, with D perhaps TRBD2 (6 bases). Germline CDR1 is SGHTA and CDR2 is FQGNSA. The CDR3 has 15 residues. V dropped 5 bases and J dropped 4 bases, with 14 bases sitting between them. Looking up the rest from reference TRBV7-2 and TRBJ2-2 gives the full variable domain: GAGVSQSPSNKVTEKGKDVELRCDPISGHTALYWYRQSLGQGLEFLIYFQGNSAPDKSGLPSDRFSAERTGGSVSTLTIQRTQQEDSAVYLCASSPKLAGTGELFFGEGSRLTVL.

The chain couples TRBV14 to TRBJ2-7; TRBD2 matches 8 bases. V lost 4 bases, J lost 3 bases, and 8 bases stayed unmatched. The CDR3 contains 15 residues. Per the germline V gene, CDR1 is SGHDN and CDR2 is FVKESK. The CDR3 loop is CASSPLAGGLYEQYF. The CDR3 DNA reads as TGTGCCAGCAGCCCGCTGGCGGGAGGTCTCTACGAGCAGTACTTC.